This T cell receptor (beta chain) was retrieved from a study of CD8+ T cells in alopecia areata. cDNA reverse transcribed from extracted RNA served as the sequencing template. Generated by immunoSEQ multiplex PCR, the TCRdb table keeps only in-frame clones and is missing some. The sample comprises about 200,000 clones, roughly two fifths of which are singletons, and 0.48% rests with the top ten. Trimming cost V 5 bases and J 3 bases; bases outside gene matches: 5. This CDR3 is 14 amino acids long. The germline V gene has CDR1 GTSNPN and CDR2 SVGIG (reference sequence). Treatment here: oral pan-JAK inhibitor, 5-10 mg twice daily.

The receptor comes from a human donor with alopecia areata. The source material was CD4+ T cells sorted from blood, sampled around week 34, from a patient treated with tofacitinib. This chain connects TRBV30 to TRBJ1-4, with 8 bases that match TRBD1. The CDR3 sequence is CAWRQGWANEKLFF. The CDR3 DNA sequence: TGTGCCTGGCGACAGGGGTGGGCTAATGAAAAACTGTTTTTT. Full variable domain (missing parts from reference TRBV30 and TRBJ1-4): SQTIHQWPATLVQPVGSPLSLECTVEGTSNPNLYWYRQAAGRGLQLLFYSVGIGQISSEVPQNLSASRPQDRQFILSSKKLLLSDSGFYLCAWRQGWANEKLFFGSGTQLSVL.